This T cell receptor beta chain originates from a study of beta chain features in type 1 diabetes. Expressed TCRB transcripts were sequenced because the isolated RNA had all been reverse transcribed beforehand. Method: immunoSEQ multiplex PCR; TCRdb's copy keeps in-frame clones and lacks some. The sample includes 640,000 or so clones, 10% to 15% of them seen just once. This clone was picked up a small number of times. The antigen remains unidentified. Sequence at one end of the junction differs from germline and may be a read error. This CDR3 region has 13 residues. Looked up from germline, CDR1 is SGHTA and CDR2 is FQGNSA. Study-level findings and limits: TCRB CDR3s from Type 1 diabetes patients were moderately but significantly shorter in all four CD4+ subsets.

The TCR originated in a man younger than 35 with type 1 diabetes. Source material: naive CD4+ T cells from blood. The chain employs TRBV7-2 and TRBJ2-3; TRBD1 agrees at 7 bases. The CDR3 DNA is TGTGCCAGCAACTTACAGGGGTCAGATACGCAGTATTTT. Translation gives CASNLQGSDTQYF. The full variable domain, rest sourced from reference TRBV7-2 and TRBJ2-3, is GAGVSQSPSNKVTEKGKDVELRCDPISGHTALYWYRQSLGQGLEFLIYFQGNSAPDKSGLPSDRFSAERTGGSVSTLTIQRTQQEDSAVYLCASNLQGSDTQYFGPGTRLTVL.